This T cell receptor (beta chain) was sequenced for a study of blood T cell repertoires in COVID-19. On the study more broadly: Sites across the United States, Italy and Spain contributed samples from acute and convalescent COVID-19.

The CDR3 covers 15 residues. Per germline, CDR1 SGHDT and CDR2 YYEEEE. V lost 3 bases, J lost 2 bases, and 14 bases lay in between. Authors' analysis steps: Using reference gene primer amplification, nucleated cell counts were estimated. The protocol was immunoSEQ multiplex PCR, while the TCRdb copy is restricted to in-frame clones and leaves out a portion. V, J and clone size are those of that table, while D and trimming were read from the DNA. The sample comprises a few hundred thousand clones, roughly nine tenths of which are singletons, and roughly 2.9% rests with the top ten. Participants, 18 to 89 years old, spanned around 25 US areas. Cohorts were assigned according to the clinical history that participants reported.

The receptor comes from a woman aged 45-65 years who had been exposed to COVID-19. The gene calls are TRBV5-6 and TRBJ2-5, with D perhaps matching TRBD1 (5 bases). Sequenced sample: PBMCs or T cells enriched from blood (not recorded which). This chain's CDR3 is CASSSFDQGQETQYF. The CDR3 DNA follows: TGTGCCAGCAGCTCCTTTGACCAGGGTCAAGAGACCCAGTACTTC.